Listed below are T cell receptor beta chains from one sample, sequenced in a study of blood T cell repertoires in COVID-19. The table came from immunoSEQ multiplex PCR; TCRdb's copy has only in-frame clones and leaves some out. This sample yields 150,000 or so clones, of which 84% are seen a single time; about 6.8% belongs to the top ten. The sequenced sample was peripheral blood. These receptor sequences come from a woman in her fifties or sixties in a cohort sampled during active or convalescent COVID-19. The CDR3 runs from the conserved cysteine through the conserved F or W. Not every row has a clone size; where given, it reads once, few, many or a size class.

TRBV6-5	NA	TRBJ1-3	CASSPQDSGNTIYF
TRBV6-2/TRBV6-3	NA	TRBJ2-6	CASSYLTVSGANVLTF
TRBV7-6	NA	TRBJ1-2	CASSLGQGNYGYTF
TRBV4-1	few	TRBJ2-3	CASSQAGQGADTQYF
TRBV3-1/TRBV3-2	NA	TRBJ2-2	CASSLTGNTGELFF
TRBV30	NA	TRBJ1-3	CAWSTTGRSGNTIYF
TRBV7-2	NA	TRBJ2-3	CASSPNGATDTQYF
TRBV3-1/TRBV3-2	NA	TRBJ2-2	CASSLQGAKAGELFF
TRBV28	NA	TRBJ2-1	CASSPRPTGRGTYNEQFF
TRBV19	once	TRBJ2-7	CASSPFTGPYEQYF
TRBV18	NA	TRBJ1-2	CASSAGGANYGYTF
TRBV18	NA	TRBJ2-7	CASSQWADFYEQYF
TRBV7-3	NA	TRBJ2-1	CASSLTSGGMVNEQFF
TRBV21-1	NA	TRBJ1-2	CASSTGEYGYTF
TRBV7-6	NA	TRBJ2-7	CASSLESGRTSLKNEQYF
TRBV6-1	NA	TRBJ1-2	CASSPGTGGFYGYTF
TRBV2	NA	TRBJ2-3	CASSVLGFNTDTQYF
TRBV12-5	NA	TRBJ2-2	CASGIQGLRTGELFF
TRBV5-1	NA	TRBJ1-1	CASGDRGNTEAFF
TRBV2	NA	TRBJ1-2	CASSEHLFYGYTF
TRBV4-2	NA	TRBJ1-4	CASSQETGYDEKLFF
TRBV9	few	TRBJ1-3	CASSTTGNTIYF
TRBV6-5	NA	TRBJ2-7	CASKSSGGLREQYF
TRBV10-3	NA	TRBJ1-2	CAISEPDRFSGYTF
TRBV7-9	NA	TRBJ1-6	CAGGDGYNSPLHF
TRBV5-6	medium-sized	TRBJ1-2	CASSGGDRANYGYTF
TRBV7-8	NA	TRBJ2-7	CASSSRDRHEQYF
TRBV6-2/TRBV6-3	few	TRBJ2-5	CASSWGGETQYF
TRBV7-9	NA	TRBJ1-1	CASTPGSLLATEAFF
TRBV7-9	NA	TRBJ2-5	CASRGQVQETQYF
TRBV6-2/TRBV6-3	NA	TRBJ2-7	CASSGTPPAREQYF
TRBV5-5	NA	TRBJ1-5	CASSGGTGDRQPQHF
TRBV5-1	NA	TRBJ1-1	CASSLEAGASTEAFF
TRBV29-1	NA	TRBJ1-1	CSVESGQRNTEAFF
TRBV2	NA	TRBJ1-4	CASSEEGGEKLFF
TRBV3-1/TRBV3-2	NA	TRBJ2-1	CASSPSSLQGYNEQFF
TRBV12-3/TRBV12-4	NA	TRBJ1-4	CASSSGGAKLFF
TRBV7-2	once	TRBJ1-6	CASSLQGTAYNSPLHF